The clone carrying this T cell receptor beta chain was detected a few times. Its specificity is unknown. The source of the sample is a study of beta chain features in type 1 diabetes. Points from the study as a whole: Reads derived from cDNA could over-represent cells showing high TCR expression. In all four CD4+ subsets, TCRB CDR3 length was significantly, moderately reduced in type 1 diabetes. The naive, central memory and Treg TCRB repertoires showed an apparent similarity that was greater among patients than among healthy donors.

Germline assignment: CDR1 MDHEN and CDR2 SYDVKM. This CDR3 is built from 15 residues. V lost 5 bases, J lost 3 bases, and 14 bases lay in between. Expressed TCRB transcripts were sequenced because the entire RNA isolate underwent reverse transcription. There were 3 million to 4 million reads on average in the naive, central memory and regulatory T cell samples. Assay used: immunoSEQ multiplex PCR; TCRdb lists only in-frame clones, some missing. The data show fewer than 900,000 clones, roughly a sixth seen once. This sequence was found in a woman younger than 35 in good health. Source material: naive CD4+ T cells from blood. The genes are TRBV28 and TRBJ2-4, with D perhaps TRBD1 (6 bases). The CDR3 bases are TGTGCCAGCAGTCGGACAGTCTCGGGCAAAAACATTCAGTACTTC. The encoded protein is CASSRTVSGKNIQYF.